The 9 T cell receptor beta chains presented below share a single source sample, sequenced in a study of early T cells in non-severe SARS-CoV-2 infection. TCRdb fed the 5' RACE reads into MiXCR, producing one record per CDR3 protein. There are more than 75,000 distinct CDR3 sequences in the sample; approximately 13% occur only once, and about 6% lies in the top ten. Sample: whole blood. These receptors all stem from an adult who was a healthcare worker with PCR-confirmed SARS-CoV-2 infection or an uninfected control (not recorded which).

The rearrangement uses TRBV11-1 and TRBJ2-1, with 8 bases matching TRBD2. The CDR3 runs 12 residues. Germline CDR1 SGHAT, CDR2 FQDESV (reference sequence). V lost 1 base to trimming and J lost 14 bases; unmatched junction nucleotides: 4. The chain's CDR3 is CASSLEREFEFF. In nucleotides, the CDR3 is TGTGCCAGCAGCTTAGAGCGGGAGTTTGAGTTCTTC.

This clonotype was detected a few times. The chain employs TRBV7-9 and TRBJ2-4; tentatively, D is TRBD2 (5 bases). The V end was cut by 1 base, the J end by 5 bases, with 9 bases between. Germline V CDR1 and CDR2: SEHNR, FQNEAQ (reference sequence). The CDR3 totals 14 residues. CDR3 nucleotides: TGTGCCAGCAGCTTAGGACGGGGTGAAAACATTCAGTACTTC. Encoded protein: CASSLGRGENIQYF.

The chain employs TRBV10-3 and TRBJ2-7; TRBD2 agrees at 11 bases. This CDR3 region has 15 residues. The J segment lost 1 base and the V segment lost 5 bases, leaving 4 bases of the junction unmatched. Germline lookup yields CDR1 ENHRY and CDR2 SYGVKD. This CDR3 reads CAISSGTSGSYEQYF. CDR3 sequence (DNA): TGTGCCATCAGTTCCGGGACTAGCGGATCCTACGAGCAGTACTTC.

V usage is TRBV20-1 and J usage is TRBJ1-2, with D tentatively TRBD1 (5 bases). The V gene lost 3 bases and the J gene lost 3 bases, with 14 bases spanning the gap. This CDR3 region has 14 residues. The germline CDR1 and CDR2 sequences are DFQATT and SNEGSKA (reference sequence). CDR3 residues: CSASSRQTYYGYTF. For the CDR3, the DNA is TGCAGTGCTAGCTCGAGACAGACCTACTATGGCTACACCTTC.

CDR3 in amino acids: CASSVAELSEAFF. The CDR3 region has the DNA TGTGCCAGCAGCGTAGCTGAGCTTTCTGAAGCTTTCTTT. This rearrangement joins TRBV9 to TRBJ1-1; no reliable D call. The germline gives CDR1 SGDLS, CDR2 YYNGEE. V was shortened by 0 bases and J by 6 bases, with 9 bases between the two germline ends. The CDR3 sequence is 13 residues long.

The sample holds a few counts of this clonotype. V and J are TRBV6-5 and TRBJ2-5, with D possibly matching TRBD1 (6 bases). CDR3 length equals 14 residues. Germline CDR1 is MNHEY and CDR2 is SVGAGI. The germline V and J ends were trimmed by 7 bases and 4 bases, with 16 bases remaining between them. In DNA form, the CDR3 reads TGTGCCAGCAACACCGGGACACCCGGAGAGACCCAGTACTTC. Encoded protein: CASNTGTPGETQYF.

The V gene is TRBV13, the J gene TRBJ2-7; no firm D call. CDR1 and CDR2 from the germline V gene are PRHDT and FYEKMQ (reference sequence). This CDR3 spans 16 amino acids. V lost 0 bases to trimming and J lost 5 bases, with 17 bases between them. The CDR3 nucleotides read TGTGCCAGCAGCTTAGGCCCCAGCGCTAAGAACCACGAGCAGTACTTC. The encoded protein is CASSLGPSAKNHEQYF. The variable domain in full, with the rest retrieved from reference TRBV13 and TRBJ2-7, is AAGVIQSPRHLIKEKRETATLKCYPIPRHDTVYWYQQGPGQDPQFLISFYEKMQSDKGSIPDRFSAQQFSDYHSELNMSSLELGDSALYFCASSLGPSAKNHEQYFGPGTRLTVT.

The gene calls are TRBV12-3 or TRBV12-4 and TRBJ2-7, with D perhaps TRBD2 (6 bases). The CDR3 consists of 15 residues. V lost 6 bases and J lost 7, with 22 bases in between. The CDR3 loop is CASSPRDCFSEEQYF. CDR3 coding DNA: TGTGCCAGCAGCCCACGGGACTGCTTCTCGGAGGAGCAGTACTTC.

This clonotype was picked up many times. The chain combines TRBV5-1 with TRBJ2-6, with D tentatively TRBD2 (6 bases). The CDR3 consists of 17 residues. Trimming shortened V by 1 base and J by 0 bases, and 11 bases separated the two germline ends. Germline CDR1 reads SGHRS; CDR2 reads YFSETQ. The CDR3 coding sequence is TGCGCCAGCAGCTTGACCACCGGGGGCTCTGGGGCCAACGTCCTGACTTTC. Amino acids: CASSLTTGGSGANVLTF.